This is a list of T cell receptor beta chains from one sample in a study of cytomegalovirus exposure and HLA in healthy donors. This table comes from immunoSEQ multiplex PCR, and its TCRdb copy is limited to in-frame clones, with some not included. There are about 130,000 clones in the sample; almost 85% occur only once, and about 2.5% lies in the top ten. The sample taken for sequencing was PBMCs. Source of these receptors: a boy between 2 and 10 years old in good health and CMV-seronegative. Both conserved end residues are part of each CDR3. The D gene is left open where the match is weak. The size entry is marked missing in some rows and otherwise reads once, few, many or a size class.

clone_size,j_call,d_call,v_call,cdr3_nt,cdr3_aa
NA,TRBJ2-7,NA,TRBV4-1,TGCGCCAGCAGCCAAGGGGCGGCAGGGCCCTACGAGCAGTACTTC,CASSQGAAGPYEQYF
NA,TRBJ2-5,TRBD2,TRBV7-6,TGTGCCAGCAGCAGTAGCGGGGGGGACGAGACCCAGTACTTC,CASSSSGGDETQYF
NA,TRBJ1-3,NA,TRBV7-9,TGTGCCAGCAGCTTAGGGGGGGACTCTGGAAACACCATATATTTT,CASSLGGDSGNTIYF
NA,TRBJ2-1,NA,TRBV5-6,TGTGCCAGCAGCTCATTAGTTGGCAATGAGCAGTTCTTC,CASSSLVGNEQFF
NA,TRBJ1-6,TRBD1,TRBV2,TGTGCCAGCAGTGCGGGACAGGAGGTCTCACCCCTCCACTTT,CASSAGQEVSPLHF
NA,TRBJ2-2,NA,TRBV6-1,TGTGCCAGCAGTACCTCAGACTCCGGGGAGCTGTTTTTT,CASSTSDSGELFF
NA,TRBJ1-6,NA,TRBV4-3,TGCGCCAGCAGCCAAGATTCCGCGAGCTCCTATAATTCACCCCTCCACTTT,CASSQDSASSYNSPLHF
NA,TRBJ1-1,TRBD1,TRBV5-6,TGTGCCAGCAGCTTCCGGGACAGGGAAGCTTTCTTT,CASSFRDREAFF
NA,TRBJ1-2,TRBD1,TRBV7-2,TGTGCCAGCAGTCCCTCGACAGGGGGACTCAAGCTCCATGGCTACACCTTC,CASSPSTGGLKLHGYTF
NA,TRBJ2-3,NA,TRBV5-6,TGTGCCAGCAGCTTTATCACAGATACGCAGTATTTT,CASSFITDTQYF
NA,TRBJ2-2,TRBD2,TRBV27,TGTGCCAGCAGTAATTGGGGGGGGAACACCGGGGAGCTGTTTTTT,CASSNWGGNTGELFF
NA,TRBJ2-3,TRBD2,TRBV9,TGTGCCAGCAGCCGCGGACTAGCGGGAGGGTATACGCAGTATTTT,CASSRGLAGGYTQYF
NA,TRBJ2-1,TRBD2,TRBV9,TGTGCCAGCAGCCCCCGACTAGCGGTCTACAATGAGCAGTTCTTC,CASSPRLAVYNEQFF
once,TRBJ1-4,TRBD1,TRBV2,TGTGCCAGCAGTGTTGTATTTCCGTTGGACAGGGATGAAAAACTGTTTTTT,CASSVVFPLDRDEKLFF
once,TRBJ1-5,TRBD1,TRBV6-1,TGTGCCAGCAGCCTGGGGACAGTTAGCAATCAGCCCCAGCATTTT,CASSLGTVSNQPQHF
NA,TRBJ1-1,NA,TRBV12-5,TGTGCTAGCCACCCGGGGGGTTTAGGCACTGAAGCTTTCTTT,CASHPGGLGTEAFF
NA,TRBJ1-1,NA,TRBV6-5,TGTGCCAGCAGTTACTCGAAGGGAGCGAACACTGAAGCTTTCTTT,CASSYSKGANTEAFF
NA,TRBJ2-3,TRBD1,TRBV11-1,TGTGCCAGCAGCTATGGGGACAGGGGAAGGACAGATACGCAGTATTTT,CASSYGDRGRTDTQYF
NA,TRBJ1-2,TRBD1,TRBV5-1,TGCGCCAGCCGGCTTACAGGGGGCCATGGCTACACCTTC,CASRLTGGHGYTF
NA,TRBJ1-4,NA,TRBV29-1,TGCAGCGTTGGCCAGGGGTATGAAAAACTGTTTTTT,CSVGQGYEKLFF
NA,TRBJ1-2,TRBD1,TRBV7-9,TGTGCCAGCAGCCCATCCATACGACAGGGGGGTGATGGCTACACCTTC,CASSPSIRQGGDGYTF
NA,TRBJ1-2,NA,TRBV30,TGTGCCTGGCCCACCAGAGGCCCTAACTATGGCTACACCTTC,CAWPTRGPNYGYTF
NA,TRBJ1-1,NA,TRBV25-1,TGTGCCAGCAGTTCACAGGGAGCCGGTTGGTCTGAAGCTTTCTTT,CASSSQGAGWSEAFF
NA,TRBJ2-2,TRBD2,TRBV18,TGTGCCAGCTCATCACCCGGGGGGGGCCTGACCGGGGAGCTGTTTTTT,CASSSPGGGLTGELFF
NA,TRBJ2-1,TRBD2,TRBV10-1,TGCGCCAGCAGTCTGACTAGCGGGAGTGTAAATGAGCAGTTCTTC,CASSLTSGSVNEQFF